The clone carrying this T cell receptor beta chain appeared a few times. Its specificity is unknown. Every bit of the isolated RNA underwent reverse transcription, so sequencing read expressed TCRB transcripts. TCRdb's copy holds only in-frame clones and misses some; the assay was immunoSEQ multiplex PCR. The sample carries some 250,000 clones, about 15% recorded once. The data are from a study of beta chain features in type 1 diabetes. General study results and limits: TCRB CDR3s were moderately but significantly shorter in Type 1 diabetes patients in all four CD4+ subsets.

Trimming shortened V by 5 bases and J by 3 bases, and 11 bases separated the two germline ends. The CDR3 length is 13 residues. Germline CDR1 is MNHEY and CDR2 is SVGAGI. Sequenced input: naive CD4+ T cells from blood. The TCR was taken from a man aged 25 to 45 with type 1 diabetes. This chain joins TRBV6-5 and TRBJ2-7; possible D gene TRBD2, 5 bases. In nucleotides, the CDR3 is TGTGCCAGCAGTCCCGACGGGAACTACGAGCAGTACTTC. This codes for CASSPDGNYEQYF.